This TCR beta chain was recovered during a study of blood T cell repertoires in COVID-19. CDR3 length: 21 residues. Germline assignment: CDR1 MNHEY and CDR2 SMNVEV (reference sequence). The J segment lost 7 bases and the V segment lost 3 bases, leaving 27 bases of the junction unmatched. In the original analysis: From reference gene primer amplification, estimates of nucleated cell counts were derived. Only in-frame clones appear in the TCRdb table, and some are missing; sequencing was by immunoSEQ multiplex PCR. Clone size and V and J calls were adopted from that table, with D and trimming inferred from the DNA. The sample lists around 100,000 clones; around 88% were seen once.

V usage is TRBV27 and J usage is TRBJ2-1, with 7 bases aligning to TRBD1. What was sequenced was peripheral blood. The TCR comes from a human donor in a cohort sampled during active COVID-19. CDR3 nucleotide sequence: TGTGCCAGCAGTTTCGGAGACGGGCAGGGGGTAGCCCTGGGGCGGAATAATGAGCAGTTCTTC. Its translation: CASSFGDGQGVALGRNNEQFF.